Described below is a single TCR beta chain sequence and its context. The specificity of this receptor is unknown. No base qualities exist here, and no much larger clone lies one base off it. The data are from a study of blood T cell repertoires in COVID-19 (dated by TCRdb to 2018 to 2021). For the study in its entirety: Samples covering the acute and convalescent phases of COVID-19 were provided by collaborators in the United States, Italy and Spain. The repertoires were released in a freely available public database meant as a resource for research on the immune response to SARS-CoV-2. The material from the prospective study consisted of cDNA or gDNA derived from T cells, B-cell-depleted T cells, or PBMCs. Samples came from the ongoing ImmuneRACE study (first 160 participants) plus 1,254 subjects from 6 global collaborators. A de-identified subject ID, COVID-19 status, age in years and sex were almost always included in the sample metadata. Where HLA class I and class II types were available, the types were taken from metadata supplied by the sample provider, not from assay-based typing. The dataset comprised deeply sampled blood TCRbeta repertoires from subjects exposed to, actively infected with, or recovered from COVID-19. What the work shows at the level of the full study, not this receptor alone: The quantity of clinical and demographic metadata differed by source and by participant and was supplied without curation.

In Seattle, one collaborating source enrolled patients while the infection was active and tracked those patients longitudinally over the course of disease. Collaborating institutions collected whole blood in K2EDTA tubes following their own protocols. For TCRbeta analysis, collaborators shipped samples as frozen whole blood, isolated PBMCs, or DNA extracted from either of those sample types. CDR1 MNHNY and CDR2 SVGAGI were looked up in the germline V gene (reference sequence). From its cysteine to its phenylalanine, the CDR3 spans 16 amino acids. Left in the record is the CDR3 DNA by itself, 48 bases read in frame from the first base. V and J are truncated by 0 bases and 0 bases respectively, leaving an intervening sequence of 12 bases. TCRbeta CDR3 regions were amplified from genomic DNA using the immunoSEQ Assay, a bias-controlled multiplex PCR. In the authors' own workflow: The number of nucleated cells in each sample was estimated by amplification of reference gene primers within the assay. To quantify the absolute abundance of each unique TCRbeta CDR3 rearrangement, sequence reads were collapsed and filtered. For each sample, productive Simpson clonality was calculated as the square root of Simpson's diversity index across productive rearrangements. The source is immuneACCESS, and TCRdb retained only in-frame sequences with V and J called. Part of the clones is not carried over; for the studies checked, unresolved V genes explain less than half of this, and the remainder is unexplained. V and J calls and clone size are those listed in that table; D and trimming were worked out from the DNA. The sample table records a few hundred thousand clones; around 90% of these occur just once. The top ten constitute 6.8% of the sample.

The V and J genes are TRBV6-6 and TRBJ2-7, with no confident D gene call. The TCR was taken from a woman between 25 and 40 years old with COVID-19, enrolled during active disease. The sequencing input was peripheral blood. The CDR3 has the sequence CASSYSMRSSSYEQYF. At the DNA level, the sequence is TGTGCCAGCAGTTACTCGATGCGGAGTAGCTCCTACGAGCAGTACTTC.